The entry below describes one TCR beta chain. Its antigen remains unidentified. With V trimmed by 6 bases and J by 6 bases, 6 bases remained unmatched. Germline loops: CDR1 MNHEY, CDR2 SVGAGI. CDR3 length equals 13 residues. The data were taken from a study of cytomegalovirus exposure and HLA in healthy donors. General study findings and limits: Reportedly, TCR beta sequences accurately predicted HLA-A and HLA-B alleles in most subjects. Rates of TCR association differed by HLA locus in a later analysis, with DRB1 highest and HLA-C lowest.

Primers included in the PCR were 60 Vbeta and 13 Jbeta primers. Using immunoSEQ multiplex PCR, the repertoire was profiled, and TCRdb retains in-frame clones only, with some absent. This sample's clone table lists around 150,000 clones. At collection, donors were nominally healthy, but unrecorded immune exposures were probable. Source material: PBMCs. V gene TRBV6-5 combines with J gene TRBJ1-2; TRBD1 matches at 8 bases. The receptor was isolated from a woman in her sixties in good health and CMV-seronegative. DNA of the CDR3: TGTGCCAGCAGGGCGGACAGGGTTGATGGCTACACCTTC. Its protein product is CASRADRVDGYTF.